One T cell receptor (beta chain) is described in this entry. Its antigen is unknown. These data come from a study of cytomegalovirus exposure and HLA in healthy donors. Findings and caveats of the study: Reports state that TCR beta sequences accurately predicted most subjects' HLA-A and HLA-B alleles. Previous analysis showed most TCR beta V segments were productive about 87% or about 30% of the time. The authors later found HLA-associated TCR beta chains more clonally expanded than equally common others.

PCR employed 60 Vbeta and 13 Jbeta primers. Data came from immunoSEQ multiplex PCR; TCRdb stores just in-frame clones and leaves some out. Altogether around 80,000 clones are present, about 78% being singletons, with the ten largest covering approximately 6%. Sequences were obtained from PBMCs. The sequence was obtained from a man between 18 and 29 years old in good health and CMV-seropositive.

The CDR3 sequence: CASRPSGRKSYEQYF. CDR3 sequence (DNA): TGTGCCAGCAGACCGAGCGGAAGAAAGTCTTACGAGCAGTACTTC. The chain has TRBV6-5 and TRBJ2-7; TRBD2 might be the D (5 bases). V gave up 6 bases and J gave up 4 bases, with 19 bases separating them. The CDR3 has 15 amino acids. CDR1 is MNHEY and CDR2 is SVGAGI in the germline V gene.